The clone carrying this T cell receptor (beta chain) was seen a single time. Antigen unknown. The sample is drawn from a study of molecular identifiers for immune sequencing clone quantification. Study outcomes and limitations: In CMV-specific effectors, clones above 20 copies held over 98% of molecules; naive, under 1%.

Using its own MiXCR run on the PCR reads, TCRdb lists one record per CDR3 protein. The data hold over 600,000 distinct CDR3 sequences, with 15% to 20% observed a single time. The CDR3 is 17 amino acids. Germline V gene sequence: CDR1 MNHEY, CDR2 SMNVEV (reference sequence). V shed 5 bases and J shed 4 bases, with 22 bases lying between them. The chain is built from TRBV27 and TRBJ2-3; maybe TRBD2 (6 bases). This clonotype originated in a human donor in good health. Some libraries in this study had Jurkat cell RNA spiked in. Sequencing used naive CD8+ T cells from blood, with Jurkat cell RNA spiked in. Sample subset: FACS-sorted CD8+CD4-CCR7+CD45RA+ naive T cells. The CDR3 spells CASSNLAVSGGADTQYF. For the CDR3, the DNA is TGTGCCAGCAGTAACTTAGCGGTTAGCGGAGGGGCAGATACGCAGTATTTT.